A selection of T cell receptor beta chains follows, all from one sample in a study of blood T cell repertoires in COVID-19. Libraries were prepared by immunoSEQ multiplex PCR; TCRdb keeps only in-frame clonotypes and omits some of them. In the table there are about 260,000 clones, roughly four fifths of which are singletons. Sequencing was done on a sample of PBMCs or T cells enriched from blood (not recorded which). The receptors originated from a man aged 30 to 39 with acute COVID-19. Both conserved end residues are part of each CDR3. D genes are given only for firm matches. Only part of the rows carry a size: once, few, many, or a class if the clone is expanded.

cdr3_length j_call v_call d_call clone_size cdr3_aa cdr3_nt
14 TRBJ2-4 TRBV6-4 TRBD1 NA CASSRGQGRNIQYF TGTGCCAGCAGTAGGGGACAGGGTCGGAACATTCAGTACTTC
15 TRBJ1-5 TRBV27 NA NA CASSQGGAGGQPQHF TGTGCCAGCAGCCAAGGTGGGGCCGGTGGTCAGCCCCAGCATTTT
18 TRBJ2-3 TRBV11-2 TRBD2 NA CASSPWGVAGGLPDTQYF TGTGCCAGCAGCCCATGGGGTGTCGCGGGGGGGCTTCCAGATACGCAGTATTTT
13 TRBJ2-2 TRBV30 TRBD1 NA CAWSLDRTGELFF TGTGCCTGGAGTTTGGACAGGACCGGGGAGCTGTTTTTT
15 TRBJ1-1 TRBV19 NA NA CASSIFPGGNTEAFF TGTGCCAGTAGTATTTTCCCCGGAGGTAACACTGAAGCTTTCTTT
12 TRBJ2-3 TRBV11-2 TRBD1 NA CASSDRVVTQYF TGTGCCAGCAGCGACAGGGTTGTTACGCAGTATTTT
15 TRBJ1-5 TRBV7-9 NA NA CASSLAGGTNQPQHF TGTGCCAGCAGCTTAGCGGGGGGGACCAATCAGCCCCAGCATTTT
15 TRBJ2-3 TRBV5-1 TRBD1 once CASRDPGQNTDTQYF TGTGCCAGCAGAGATCCGGGACAGAACACAGATACGCAGTATTTT
14 TRBJ1-1 TRBV28 NA NA CASSPEAPMGEAFF TGTGCCAGCAGCCCCGAGGCCCCGATGGGTGAAGCTTTCTTT
13 TRBJ2-3 TRBV19 NA NA CASSIGNTDTQYF TGTGCCAGTAGTATTGGCAACACAGATACGCAGTATTTT
11 TRBJ1-5 TRBV7-9 NA NA CASSPDQPQHF TGTGCCAGCAGCCCGGATCAGCCCCAGCATTTT
16 TRBJ1-4 TRBV5-4 NA NA CASSLDAGAPNEKLFF TGTGCCAGCAGCTTGGACGCGGGGGCACCTAATGAAAAACTGTTTTTT
16 TRBJ2-1 TRBV19 NA NA CASSTPRGASYNEQFF TGTGCCAGTAGTACCCCCAGGGGGGCCTCCTACAATGAGCAGTTCTTC
16 TRBJ1-1 TRBV14 TRBD1 many CASSRGQGGRNTEAFF TGTGCCAGCAGCCGGGGACAGGGGGGAAGGAACACTGAAGCTTTCTTT
14 TRBJ1-2 TRBV7-9 NA NA CASSPTGSNYGYTF TGTGCCAGCAGCCCGACCGGGAGCAACTATGGCTACACCTTC
13 TRBJ1-2 TRBV5-1 TRBD1 once CASSRDRVGGYTF TGCGCCAGCAGCCGAGACAGGGTGGGAGGCTACACCTTC
12 TRBJ1-1 TRBV5-4 NA NA CASSAGNTEAFF TGTGCCAGCAGCGCCGGGAACACTGAAGCTTTCTTT
15 TRBJ1-1 TRBV18 NA NA CASSKDIGENTEAFF TGTGCCAGCTCAAAGGACATAGGAGAGAACACTGAAGCTTTCTTT
12 TRBJ2-2 TRBV12-3/TRBV12-4 NA NA CASSQGTGELFF TGTGCCAGCAGTCAGGGGACGGGGGAGCTGTTTTTT
15 TRBJ2-1 TRBV5-8 TRBD2 NA CASRRLAGGPSEQFF TGTGCCAGCAGGAGACTAGCGGGGGGGCCGAGTGAGCAGTTCTTC
16 TRBJ2-3 TRBV13 NA few CASSLRGNPSTDTQYF TGTGCCAGCAGCTTACGGGGGAACCCTAGCACAGATACGCAGTATTTT
15 TRBJ1-3 TRBV11-2 TRBD1 NA CASSLRGQTGNTIYF TGTGCCAGCAGCTTGAGGGGGCAGACTGGAAACACCATATATTTT
16 TRBJ1-5 TRBV5-6 NA NA CASSLASGIGNQPQHF TGTGCCAGCAGCTTGGCCTCGGGGATAGGCAATCAGCCCCAGCATTTT
17 TRBJ1-1 TRBV3-1/TRBV3-2 TRBD1 NA CASSQEWRTGTSRGAFF TGTGCCAGCAGCCAAGAGTGGAGGACAGGGACTTCCCGCGGGGCTTTCTTT
16 TRBJ2-2 TRBV5-1 TRBD1 NA CASSQNRGPNTGELFF TGTGCCAGCAGCCAGAACAGGGGACCGAACACCGGGGAGCTGTTTTTT
15 TRBJ2-2 TRBV11-3 TRBD2 NA CASSLGLAGSGELFF TGTGCCAGCAGCTTGGGACTAGCGGGTAGCGGGGAGCTGTTTTTT
13 TRBJ2-1 TRBV9 NA NA CASSGAAYNEQFF TGTGCCAGCAGCGGAGCGGCCTACAATGAGCAGTTCTTC
13 TRBJ1-5 TRBV28 NA NA CASWGESNQPQHF TGTGCCAGTTGGGGGGAGAGCAATCAGCCCCAGCATTTT
15 TRBJ2-1 TRBV9 TRBD2 NA CASSVSGASYNEQFF TGTGCCAGCAGCGTTAGCGGGGCTTCCTACAATGAGCAGTTCTTC
19 TRBJ1-3 TRBV5-1 TRBD1 few CASSLDPRGPFSSGNTIYF TGCGCCAGCAGCTTGGATCCCAGGGGGCCTTTCAGCTCTGGAAACACCATATATTTT
15 TRBJ2-3 TRBV7-7 TRBD1 NA CASSLKGGNTDTQYF TGTGCTAGCAGCTTAAAAGGGGGCAACACAGATACGCAGTATTTT
14 TRBJ2-3 TRBV5-1 NA NA CASRRDRTADTQYF TGCGCCAGCAGACGCGACAGGACGGCAGATACGCAGTATTTT
16 TRBJ2-5 TRBV30 TRBD1 NA CAWSGLGQSPQETQYF TGTGCCTGGAGTGGGTTGGGACAGAGTCCCCAAGAGACCCAGTACTTC
13 TRBJ1-2 TRBV29-1 NA NA CSVEGRAIYGYTF TGCAGCGTTGAAGGCAGGGCCATCTATGGCTACACCTTC
15 TRBJ2-1 TRBV6-5 TRBD2 NA CASSYSAGANNEQFF TGTGCCAGCAGTTACTCGGCGGGAGCGAACAATGAGCAGTTCTTC
13 TRBJ1-6 TRBV7-9 TRBD1 once CASSDRQGPTLHF TGTGCCAGCAGCGACAGACAGGGGCCAACCCTCCACTTT
14 TRBJ2-3 TRBV19 TRBD2 NA CASSVGLATDTQYF TGTGCCAGTAGTGTCGGACTAGCAACAGATACGCAGTATTTT
12 TRBJ2-2 TRBV29-1 NA NA CSVTRYSGELFF TGCAGCGTTACCAGATATTCCGGGGAGCTGTTTTTT
18 TRBJ1-3 TRBV3-1/TRBV3-2 NA NA CASSPTVAGAFSGNTIYF TGTGCCAGCAGCCCCACGGTAGCAGGGGCTTTCTCTGGAAACACCATATATTTT
15 TRBJ2-3 TRBV5-1 TRBD2 NA CASSLLTGGKDTQYF TGCGCCAGCAGCTTGTTAACGGGGGGTAAAGATACGCAGTATTTT
15 TRBJ1-4 TRBV6-4 TRBD1 NA CASSPQGATNEKLFF TGTGCCAGCAGTCCTCAGGGGGCGACTAATGAAAAACTGTTTTTT
13 TRBJ2-1 TRBV11-3 TRBD2 NA CASSFGLADEQFF TGTGCCAGCAGCTTTGGACTAGCGGATGAGCAGTTCTTC
15 TRBJ1-2 TRBV24-1 TRBD1 few CATSGTGDPNYGYTF TGTGCCACCAGCGGGACAGGGGATCCTAACTATGGCTACACCTTC
11 TRBJ1-4 TRBV28 NA NA CASSRNEKLFF TGTGCCAGCAGCCGTAATGAAAAACTGTTTTTT
15 TRBJ1-1 TRBV7-3 TRBD1 few CASSLGTGPNTEAFF TGTGCCAGCAGCCTTGGGACAGGACCGAACACTGAAGCTTTCTTT
15 TRBJ2-2 TRBV9 NA once CASSTGLENTGELFF TGTGCCAGCAGCACGGGACTCGAGAACACCGGGGAGCTGTTTTTT
12 TRBJ1-1 TRBV10-2 NA NA CASEGAETEAFF TGCGCCAGCGAAGGGGCGGAAACTGAAGCTTTCTTT
13 TRBJ1-2 TRBV12-3/TRBV12-4 TRBD1 NA CASRAGTVVGYTF TGTGCCAGCAGAGCTGGGACAGTTGTTGGCTACACCTTC
16 TRBJ2-5 TRBV19 TRBD1 NA CASSRGVQGAGETQYF TGTGCCAGTAGTAGAGGCGTACAGGGGGCGGGAGAGACCCAGTACTTC
17 TRBJ2-5 TRBV11-3 TRBD1 NA CASSRTGTGRNQETQYF TGTGCCAGCAGCCGCACTGGGACAGGGCGCAACCAAGAGACCCAGTACTTC
15 TRBJ2-2 TRBV19 NA NA CASRAPDLNTGELFF TGTGCCAGTAGAGCCCCCGACTTGAACACCGGGGAGCTGTTTTTT
12 TRBJ2-3 TRBV6-5 TRBD1 NA CADRESTDTQYF TGTGCCGACAGGGAGAGCACAGATACGCAGTATTTT
14 TRBJ1-6 TRBV27 NA once CASSNDRGNSPLHF TGTGCCAGCAGCAATGACCGCGGTAATTCACCCCTCCACTTT